The T cell receptor (beta chain) described here comes from a study of CD8 T cells in ankylosing spondylitis. Study-level results: A TCR beta motif made of about eight highly homologous variants seemed typical of ankylosing spondylitis blood.

This clonotype was seen only a few times. As yet, its antigen is unknown. Germline CDR1 and CDR2: MGHRA and YSYEKL. The V end was cut by 0 bases, the J end by 0 bases, with 15 bases between. The CDR3 totals 18 residues. TCRdb reprocessed the 5' RACE reads with MiXCR, giving one entry per CDR3 protein. The sample carries under 550,000 distinct CDR3 sequences, more than 25% recorded once. This sequence originates from a male donor with ankylosing spondylitis. The chain combines TRBV4-1 with TRBJ1-5; a weak D match, TRBD1 (5 bases). The sequenced material came from blood, either unsorted or a sorted T cell fraction (not recorded which). CDR3 residues: CASSQERGAGTSNQPQHF. In DNA form, the CDR3 reads TGCGCCAGCAGCCAAGAACGGGGCGCGGGGACTAGCAATCAGCCCCAGCATTTT.